The T cell receptor beta chain described here comes from a study of blood T cell repertoires in COVID-19. Study-level information: COVID-19 samples collected from the United States, Italy and Spain covered acute and convalescent phases. Sources were T cells, B-cell-depleted T cells, or PBMCs; the material itself was cDNA or gDNA.

This clone occurred once. Assay used: immunoSEQ multiplex PCR; TCRdb lists only in-frame clones, some missing. Here the sample spans 130,000 to 150,000 clones, about 77% being singletons. The J segment lost 10 bases and the V segment lost 5 bases, leaving 9 bases of the junction unmatched. CDR1 MDHEN and CDR2 SYDVKM come from the germline V gene. The length of the CDR3 is 15 residues. The gene calls are TRBV28 and TRBJ1-6, with 9 bases matching TRBD1. The sample comprised peripheral blood. This sequence was found in a man between 60 and 75 years old with acute or convalescent COVID-19. CDR3 bases: TGTGCCAGCAGTCCCTGGGACAGGGCGTACTCACCCCTCCACTTT. As protein: CASSPWDRAYSPLHF.